This T cell receptor (beta chain) derives from a study of cytomegalovirus exposure and HLA in healthy donors. Study context: Researchers found that 81% of a few hundred genotyped donors fell within the Caucasian-associated ancestry cluster.

As to this clone: Its antigen is still unknown.

Researchers ran the PCR with 60 Vbeta and 13 Jbeta primers. The assay was immunoSEQ multiplex PCR, and TCRdb's table has in-frame clones only and misses some. Of over 80,000 clones in the sample, over 60% are singletons; the top ten hold around 2.9%. The CDR3 is made up of 14 amino acids. The germline V and J ends were trimmed by 0 bases and 6 bases, with 12 bases remaining between them. Germline-derived CDR1 and CDR2 are MNHEY and SMNVEV (reference sequence). The study's findings and limits: The study recorded around 160 TCR beta chains that were cytomegalovirus-associated.

This rearrangement joins TRBV27 to TRBJ2-7, with D perhaps TRBD2 (6 bases). The receptor was isolated from a man aged 40-49 years in good health and CMV-seronegative. The sequencing input was PBMCs. CDR3 sequence (DNA): TGTGCCAGCAGTTTATCCAGCGGAGGGTGCGAGCAGTACTTC. Its translation: CASSLSSGGCEQYF.